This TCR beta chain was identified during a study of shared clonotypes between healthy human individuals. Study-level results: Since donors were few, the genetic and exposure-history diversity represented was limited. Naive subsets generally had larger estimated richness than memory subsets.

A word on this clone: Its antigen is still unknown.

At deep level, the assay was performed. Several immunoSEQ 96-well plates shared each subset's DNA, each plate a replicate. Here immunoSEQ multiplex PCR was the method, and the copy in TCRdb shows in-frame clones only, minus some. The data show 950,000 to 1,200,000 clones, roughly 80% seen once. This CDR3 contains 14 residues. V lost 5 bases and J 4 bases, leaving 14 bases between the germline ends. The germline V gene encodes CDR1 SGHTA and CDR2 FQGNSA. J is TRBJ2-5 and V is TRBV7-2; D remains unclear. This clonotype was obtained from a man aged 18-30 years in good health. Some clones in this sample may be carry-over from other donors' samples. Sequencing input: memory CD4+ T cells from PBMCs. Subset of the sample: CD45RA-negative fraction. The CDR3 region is CASSPVGVRETQYF. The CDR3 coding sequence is TGTGCCAGCAGCCCAGTTGGGGTTCGAGAGACCCAGTACTTC.